This TCR beta chain comes out of a study of shared clonotypes between healthy human individuals. The germline V and J ends were trimmed by 0 bases and 5 bases, with 9 bases remaining between them. This CDR3 is 15 amino acids long. The germline CDR1 and CDR2 sequences are SGHRS and YFSETQ. Overall study results and limits: What naive subsets generally showed was a larger estimated richness than memory subsets showed.

Repertoires were generated with immunoSEQ multiplex PCR, while TCRdb's copy carries only in-frame clones and drops some. The table includes about 1 million clones, approximately 72% detected once. This clone was seen more than once but under ten times. Antigen unknown. The same CDR3 can be traced to other DNA sequences in this sample. This TCR was recovered from a man aged 18 to 29 in good health. The sample consisted of memory CD4+ T cells sorted from blood. Subset given: CD45RA-negative fraction. The chain couples TRBV5-1 to TRBJ1-6; maybe TRBD1 (6 bases). This CDR3 reads CASSLGQVDNSPLHF. The CDR3 coding sequence is TGCGCCAGCAGCTTGGGACAGGTCGATAATTCACCCCTCCACTTT.